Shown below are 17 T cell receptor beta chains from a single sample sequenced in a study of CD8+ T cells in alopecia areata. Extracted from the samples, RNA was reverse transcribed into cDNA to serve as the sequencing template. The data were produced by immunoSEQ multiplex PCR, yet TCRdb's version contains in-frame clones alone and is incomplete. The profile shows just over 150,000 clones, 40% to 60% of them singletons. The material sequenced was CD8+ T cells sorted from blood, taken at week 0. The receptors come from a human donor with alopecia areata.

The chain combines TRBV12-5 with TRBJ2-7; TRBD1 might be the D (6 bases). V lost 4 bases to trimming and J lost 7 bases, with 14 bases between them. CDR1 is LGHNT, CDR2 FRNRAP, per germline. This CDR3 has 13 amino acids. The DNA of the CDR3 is TGTGCTAGTGGTTCCATGACAGGCCATGAGCAGTACTTC. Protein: CASGSMTGHEQYF.

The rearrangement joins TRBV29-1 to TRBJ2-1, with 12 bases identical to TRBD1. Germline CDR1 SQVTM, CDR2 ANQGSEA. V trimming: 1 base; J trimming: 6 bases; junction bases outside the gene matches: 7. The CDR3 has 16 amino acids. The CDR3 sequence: CSVEAKPGQGANEQFF. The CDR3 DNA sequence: TGCAGCGTTGAAGCCAAACCGGGACAGGGGGCCAATGAGCAGTTCTTC.

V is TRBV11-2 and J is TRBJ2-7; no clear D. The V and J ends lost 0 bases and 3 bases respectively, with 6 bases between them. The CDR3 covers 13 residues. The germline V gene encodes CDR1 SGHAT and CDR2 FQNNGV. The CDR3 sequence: CASSLDHVYEQYF. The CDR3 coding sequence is TGTGCCAGCAGCTTAGATCACGTCTACGAGCAGTACTTC. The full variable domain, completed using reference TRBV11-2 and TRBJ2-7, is EAGVAQSPRYKIIEKRQSVAFWCNPISGHATLYWYQQILGQGPKLLIQFQNNGVVDDSQLPKDRFSAERLKGVDSTLKIQPAKLEDSAVYLCASSLDHVYEQYFGPGTRLTVT.

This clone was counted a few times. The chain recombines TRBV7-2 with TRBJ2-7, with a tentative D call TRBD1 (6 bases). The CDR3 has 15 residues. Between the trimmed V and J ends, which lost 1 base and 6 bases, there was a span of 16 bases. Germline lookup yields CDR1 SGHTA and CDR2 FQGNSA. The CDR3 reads CASSLVSNRQVEQYF. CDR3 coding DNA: TGTGCCAGCAGCTTAGTCTCCAATCGACAGGTCGAGCAGTACTTC. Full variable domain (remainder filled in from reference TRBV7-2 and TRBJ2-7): GAGVSQSPSNKVTEKGKDVELRCDPISGHTALYWYRQSLGQGLEFLIYFQGNSAPDKSGLPSDRFSAERTGGSVSTLTIQRTQQEDSAVYLCASSLVSNRQVEQYFGPGTRLTVT.

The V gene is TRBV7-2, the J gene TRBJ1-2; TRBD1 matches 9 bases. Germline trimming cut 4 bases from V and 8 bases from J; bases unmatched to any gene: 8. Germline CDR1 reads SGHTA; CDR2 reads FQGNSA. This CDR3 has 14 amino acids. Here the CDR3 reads CASSSTRDREGYTF. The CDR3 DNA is TGTGCCAGCAGCTCTACCCGGGACAGGGAGGGCTACACCTTC.

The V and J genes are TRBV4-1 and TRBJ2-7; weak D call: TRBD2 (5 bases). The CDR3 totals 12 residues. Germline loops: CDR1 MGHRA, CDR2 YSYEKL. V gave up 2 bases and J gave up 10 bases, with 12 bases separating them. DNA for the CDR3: TGCGCCAGCAGCCAAAAGGACGGGGTACAGTACTTC. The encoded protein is CASSQKDGVQYF.

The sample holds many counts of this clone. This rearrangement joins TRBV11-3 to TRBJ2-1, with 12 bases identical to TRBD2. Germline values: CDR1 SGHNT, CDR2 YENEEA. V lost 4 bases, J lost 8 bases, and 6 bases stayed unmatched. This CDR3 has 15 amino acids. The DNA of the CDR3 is TGTGCCAGCAGCTCAAGACTAGCGGGGGCGGATGAGCAGTTCTTC. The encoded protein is CASSSRLAGADEQFF.

CDR3 loop: CASSFGTGSYEQYF. The CDR3 DNA follows: TGTGCCAGCAGCTTCGGGACAGGCTCCTACGAGCAGTACTTC. The rearrangement uses TRBV5-4 and TRBJ2-7, with 8 bases identical to TRBD1. This CDR3 comprises 14 residues. Germline trimming cut 2 bases from V and 0 bases from J; bases unmatched to any gene: 1. CDR1 SGHNT and CDR2 YYREEE come from the germline V gene (reference sequence).

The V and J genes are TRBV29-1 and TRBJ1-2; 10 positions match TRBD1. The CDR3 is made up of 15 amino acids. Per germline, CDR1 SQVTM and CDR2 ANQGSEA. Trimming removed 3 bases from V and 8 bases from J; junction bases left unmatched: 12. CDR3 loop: CSVDGEDRGLWGYTF. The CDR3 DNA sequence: TGCAGCGTTGACGGGGAAGACAGGGGGCTCTGGGGCTACACCTTC.

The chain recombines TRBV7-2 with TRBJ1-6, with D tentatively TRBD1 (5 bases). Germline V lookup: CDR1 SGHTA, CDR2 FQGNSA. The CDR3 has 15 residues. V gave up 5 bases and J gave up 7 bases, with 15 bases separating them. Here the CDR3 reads CASSIQGSQNSPLHF. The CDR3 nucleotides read TGTGCCAGCAGCATCCAGGGTAGTCAAAATTCACCCCTCCACTTT.

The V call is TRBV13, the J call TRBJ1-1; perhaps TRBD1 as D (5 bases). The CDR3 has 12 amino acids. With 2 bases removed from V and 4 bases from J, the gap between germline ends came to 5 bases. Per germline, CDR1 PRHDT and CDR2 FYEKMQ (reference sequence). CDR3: CASSLRGTEAFF. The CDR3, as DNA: TGTGCCAGCAGCTTAAGGGGCACTGAAGCTTTCTTT.

The CDR3 nucleotides are TGTGCCAGCAGTGAAGCGCGGGACAGGGTCTCCTACGAGCAGTACTTC. It specifies CASSEARDRVSYEQYF. The chain joins TRBV6-1 to TRBJ2-7; 9 bases line up with TRBD1. CDR3 length: 16 amino acids. V shed 0 bases and J 0 bases; nucleotides not matched to a gene: 3. Germline assignment: CDR1 MNHNS and CDR2 SASEGT.

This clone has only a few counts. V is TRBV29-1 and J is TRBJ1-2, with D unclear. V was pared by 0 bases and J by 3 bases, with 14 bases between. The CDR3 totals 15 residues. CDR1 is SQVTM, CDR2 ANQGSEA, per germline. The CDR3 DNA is TGCAGCGTTGAAGAGGCAACAGACACTCACTATGGCTACACCTTC. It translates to CSVEEATDTHYGYTF.

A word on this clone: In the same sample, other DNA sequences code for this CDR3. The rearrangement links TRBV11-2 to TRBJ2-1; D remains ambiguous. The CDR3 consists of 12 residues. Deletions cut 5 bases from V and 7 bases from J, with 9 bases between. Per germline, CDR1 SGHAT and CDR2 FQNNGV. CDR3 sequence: CASSLPSNEQFF. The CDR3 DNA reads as TGTGCCAGCAGCCTTCCTTCTAATGAGCAGTTCTTC.

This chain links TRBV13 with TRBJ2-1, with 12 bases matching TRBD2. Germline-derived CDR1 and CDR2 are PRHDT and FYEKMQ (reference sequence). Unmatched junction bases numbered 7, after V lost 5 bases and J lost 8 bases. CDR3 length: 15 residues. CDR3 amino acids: CASSQRLAGGYEQFF. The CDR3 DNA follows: TGTGCCAGCAGCCAGCGGCTAGCGGGGGGGTATGAGCAGTTCTTC. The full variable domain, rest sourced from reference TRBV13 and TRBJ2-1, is AAGVIQSPRHLIKEKRETATLKCYPIPRHDTVYWYQQGPGQDPQFLISFYEKMQSDKGSIPDRFSAQQFSDYHSELNMSSLELGDSALYFCASSQRLAGGYEQFFGPGTRLTVL.

This chain's CDR3 is CAWSVDGELFF. The CDR3 region has the DNA TGTGCCTGGAGCGTGGACGGGGAGCTGTTTTTT. The chain combines TRBV30 with TRBJ2-2; D is unclear. V was shortened by 3 bases and J by 7 bases, with 6 bases between the two germline ends. The CDR3 consists of 11 residues. Per germline, CDR1 GTSNPN and CDR2 SVGIG (reference sequence).

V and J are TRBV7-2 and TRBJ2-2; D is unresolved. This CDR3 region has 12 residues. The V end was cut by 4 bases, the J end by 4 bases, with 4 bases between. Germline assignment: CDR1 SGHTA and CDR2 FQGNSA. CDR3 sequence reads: CASSSATGELFF. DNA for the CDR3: TGTGCCAGCAGCTCAGCCACCGGGGAGCTGTTTTTT.